A selection of T cell receptor beta chains follows, all from one sample in a study of T cell clonotyping in hematopoietic cell transplantation. Clones were read by immunoSEQ multiplex PCR, and TCRdb kept only the in-frame ones, dropping some. The sample includes approximately 22,000 clones, 85% to 90% of them seen just once. Specimen: peripheral blood mononuclear cells, collected before stem cell transplant. The receptors here all came from a man aged 18 to 30 with biphenotypic leukemia. Some clones in this sample may be carry-over from other donors' samples. The CDR3 runs from the conserved cysteine through the conserved F or W. D genes are given only for firm matches. Size is stated for part of the rows, as once, few or many counts, or as a class when the clone is expanded.

V	D	size	J	DNA	CDR3
TRBV4-1	-	-	TRBJ2-6	TGCGCCAGCAGCCGAGAGGTCTCTGGGGCCAACGTCCTGACTTTC	CASSREVSGANVLTF
TRBV19	-	-	TRBJ2-7	TGTGCCAGTAGTATTGGAGCGGTCTACGAGCAGTACTTC	CASSIGAVYEQYF
TRBV6-5	-	-	TRBJ2-1	TGTGCCAGCAGTTACATTCTGACTACGCGGAATGAGCAGTTCTTC	CASSYILTTRNEQFF
TRBV6-5	TRBD1	-	TRBJ1-1	TGTGCCAGCAGTGTGGCGACAGGGGGATTCACTGAAGCTTTCTTT	CASSVATGGFTEAFF
TRBV2	-	-	TRBJ2-5	TGTGCCAGCAGTGATCTGGGGGTGGACGGGACCCAGTACTTC	CASSDLGVDGTQYF
TRBV4-3	-	once	TRBJ1-1	TGCGCCAGCAGCCAACTAGGGGGGAACACTGAAGCTTTCTTT	CASSQLGGNTEAFF
TRBV6-1	-	few	TRBJ1-2	TGTGCCAGCAGTGTGATGGGGGCCCTTACTAACTATGGCTACACCTTC	CASSVMGALTNYGYTF
TRBV11-3	-	-	TRBJ2-3	TGTGCCAGCAGCTTAGCTGGGACAGATACGCAGTATTTT	CASSLAGTDTQYF
TRBV9	-	-	TRBJ2-7	TGTGCCAGCAGCTCTAATCTCGACGATGAGCAGTACTTC	CASSSNLDDEQYF
TRBV10-3	-	once	TRBJ2-7	TGTGCCACGTTAGGTCGAGGCTACGAGCAGTACTTC	CATLGRGYEQYF
TRBV6-1	-	-	TRBJ1-1	TGTGCCAGCAGTGCTACCAGTGGAGATAAGAACACTGAAGCTTTCTTT	CASSATSGDKNTEAFF
TRBV7-8	-	-	TRBJ1-5	TGTGCCAGCAGCTTGTGGGGCAGCAATCAGCCCCAGCATTTT	CASSLWGSNQPQHF
TRBV5-1	TRBD1	-	TRBJ1-6	TGCGCCAGCAGGCGGGACAGCAGGTATAATTCACCCCTCCACTTT	CASRRDSRYNSPLHF
TRBV25-1	-	-	TRBJ1-2	TGTGCCAGCAGTTATGGGACCCTAGACCCGAGGGGCTACACCTTC	CASSYGTLDPRGYTF
TRBV6-1	TRBD1	-	TRBJ1-2	TGTGCCAGCAGTGTTCCACAGGGGAGAGGCTACACCTTC	CASSVPQGRGYTF
TRBV29-1	TRBD2	-	TRBJ2-1	TGCAGCGTTGCCGGGTCCAGCGGGAGGGCCGGGAATGAGCAGTTCTTC	CSVAGSSGRAGNEQFF
TRBV10-3	-	-	TRBJ2-5	TGTGCCACCAGAGGGACCTTAGGGCCCCAAGAGACCCAGTACTTC	CATRGTLGPQETQYF
TRBV7-2	-	once	TRBJ1-2	TGTGCCAGCAGCTTAGTGGGGGCGAAGCCCTTAGGCTACACCTTC	CASSLVGAKPLGYTF
TRBV6-6	-	-	TRBJ1-5	TGTGCCAGCAGTTACTCGCAACAGCCCCAGCATTTT	CASSYSQQPQHF